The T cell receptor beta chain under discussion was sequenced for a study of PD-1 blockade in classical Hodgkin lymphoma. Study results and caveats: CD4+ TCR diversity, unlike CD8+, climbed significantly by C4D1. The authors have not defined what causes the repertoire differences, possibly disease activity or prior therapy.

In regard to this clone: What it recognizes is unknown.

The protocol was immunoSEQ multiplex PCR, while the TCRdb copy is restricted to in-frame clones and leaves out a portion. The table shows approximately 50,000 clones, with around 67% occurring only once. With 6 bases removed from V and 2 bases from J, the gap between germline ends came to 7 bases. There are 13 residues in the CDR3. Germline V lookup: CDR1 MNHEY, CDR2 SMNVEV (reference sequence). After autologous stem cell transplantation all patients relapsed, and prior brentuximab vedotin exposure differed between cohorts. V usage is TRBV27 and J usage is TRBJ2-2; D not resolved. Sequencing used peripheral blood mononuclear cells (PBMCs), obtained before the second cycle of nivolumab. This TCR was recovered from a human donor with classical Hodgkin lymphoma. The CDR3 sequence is CASRTANTGELFF. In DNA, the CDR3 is TGTGCCAGCAGGACGGCTAACACCGGGGAGCTGTTTTTT.